The clone carrying this TCR beta chain was found once. Patients at the Seattle site were enrolled during active infection and followed longitudinally. This CDR3 region has 15 residues. The trim removed 4 bases at V and 8 bases at J, leaving 11 bases unmatched. Germline CDR1 and CDR2: SGHKS and YYEKEE (reference sequence). These data come from a study of blood T cell repertoires in COVID-19. Study-level background: Acute and convalescent COVID-19 samples came from the United States, Italy and Spain.

Authors' data handling: Amplifying reference gene primers gave estimates of nucleated cell counts. Method: immunoSEQ multiplex PCR; TCRdb's copy keeps in-frame clones and lacks some. The D gene and trimming were derived from the DNA, and the V and J assignments and clone size from that table. Of some 200,000 clones detected, roughly 84% appear once; the ten largest clones hold more than 9%. This rearrangement joins TRBV5-5 to TRBJ1-4; 7 bases agree with TRBD1. This clonotype was obtained from a woman over 75 with COVID-19, enrolled during active disease. The sample consisted of peripheral blood. The CDR3 region has the DNA TGTGCCAGCAGCGCTCGACAGGGCTTTGGAGAAAAACTGTTTTTT. Translated: CASSARQGFGEKLFF.